Here is one T cell receptor (beta chain) with its context. Repertoires were generated with immunoSEQ multiplex PCR, while TCRdb's copy carries only in-frame clones and drops some. Seen here are about half a million clones, approximately 80% observed once, and the top ten hold approximately 12%. Germline V lookup: CDR1 SEHNR, CDR2 FQNEAQ (reference sequence). The V and J ends lost 6 bases and 0 bases respectively, with 11 bases between them. There are 15 residues in the CDR3. This specimen comes from a study of shared clonotypes between healthy human individuals. Unsorted samples drew genomic DNA from about 100 million PBMCs.

The rearrangement links TRBV7-9 to TRBJ2-2; TRBD1 might be the D (6 bases). This receptor was obtained from a woman aged 40 to 49 in good health. Some clones in this sample may be carry-over from other donors' samples. The sample was PBMCs. The CDR3 DNA is TGTGCCAGCAGAATACAGGGTACGAACACCGGGGAGCTGTTTTTT. It specifies CASRIQGTNTGELFF. Variable domain in full (rest from reference TRBV7-9 and TRBJ2-2): DTGVSQNPRHKITKRGQNVTFRCDPISEHNRLYWYRQTLGQGPEFLTYFQNEAQLEKSRLLSDRFSAERPKGSFSTLEIQRTEQGDSAMYLCASRIQGTNTGELFFGEGSRLTVL.